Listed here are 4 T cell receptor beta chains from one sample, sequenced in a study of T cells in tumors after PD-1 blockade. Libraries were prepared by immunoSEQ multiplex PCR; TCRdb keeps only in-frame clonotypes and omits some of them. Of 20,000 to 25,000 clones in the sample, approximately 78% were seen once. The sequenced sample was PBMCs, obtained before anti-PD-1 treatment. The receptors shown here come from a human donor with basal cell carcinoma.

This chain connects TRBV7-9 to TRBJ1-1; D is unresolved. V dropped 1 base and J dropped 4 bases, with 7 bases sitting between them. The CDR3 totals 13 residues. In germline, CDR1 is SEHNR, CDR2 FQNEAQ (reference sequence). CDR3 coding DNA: TGTGCCAGCAGCTTAGTCCCAGGCACTGAAGCTTTCTTT. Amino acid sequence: CASSLVPGTEAFF.

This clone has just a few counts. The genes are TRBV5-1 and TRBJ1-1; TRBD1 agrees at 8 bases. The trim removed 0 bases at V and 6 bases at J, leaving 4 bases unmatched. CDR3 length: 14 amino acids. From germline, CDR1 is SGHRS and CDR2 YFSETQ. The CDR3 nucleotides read TGCGCCAGCAGCTTGGGGACAGGGAGGTCTGAAGCTTTCTTT. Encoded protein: CASSLGTGRSEAFF.

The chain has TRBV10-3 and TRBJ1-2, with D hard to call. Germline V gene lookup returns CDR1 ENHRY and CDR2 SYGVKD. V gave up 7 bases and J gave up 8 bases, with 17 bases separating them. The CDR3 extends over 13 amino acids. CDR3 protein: CAITPGDSRGYTF. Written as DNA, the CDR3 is TGTGCCATCACTCCGGGTGACTCACGGGGCTACACCTTC.

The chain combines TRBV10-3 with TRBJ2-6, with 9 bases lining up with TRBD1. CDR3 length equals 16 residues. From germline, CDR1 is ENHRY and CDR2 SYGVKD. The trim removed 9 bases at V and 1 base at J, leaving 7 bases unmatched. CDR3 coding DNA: TGTGCCATTTCCGGGACAGGGTCATCTGGGGCCAACGTCCTGACTTTC. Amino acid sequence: CAISGTGSSGANVLTF.